The 27 T cell receptor beta chains below all came from one sample that was sequenced in a study of cytomegalovirus exposure and HLA in healthy donors. It was with 60 Vbeta and 13 Jbeta primers that the PCR ran. Libraries were prepared by immunoSEQ multiplex PCR; TCRdb keeps only in-frame clonotypes and omits some of them. The data contain some 100,000 clones, less than 80% of them singletons. Sample: PBMCs. The receptors shown here come from a woman between 45 and 60 years old in good health and CMV-seropositive.

V usage is TRBV25-1 and J usage is TRBJ2-4; possibly TRBD2 for D (6 bases). V shed 6 bases and J shed 9 bases, with 27 bases lying between them. The germline CDR1 and CDR2 sequences are MGHDK and SYGVNS. The CDR3 loop spans 17 amino acids. In DNA, the CDR3 is TGTGCCAGCAGGGATACCCCCCCACTAGCCGGGGCCGTCATTCAGTACTTC. This encodes CASRDTPPLAGAVIQYF.

This rearrangement joins TRBV7-9 to TRBJ2-4; 7 bases agree with TRBD1. CDR3 length: 15 residues. The germline V gene has CDR1 SEHNR and CDR2 FQNEAQ (reference sequence). V was pared by 1 base and J by 8 bases, with 8 bases of the junction left unmatched. This chain's CDR3 is CASSLVKGAQDIQYF. CDR3 coding DNA: TGTGCCAGCAGCTTAGTGAAGGGGGCGCAAGACATTCAGTACTTC.

The chain links TRBV5-1 to TRBJ2-1; no reliable D call. This CDR3 has 14 residues. Germline CDR1 SGHRS, CDR2 YFSETQ. V lost 4 bases and J lost 2, with 10 bases in between. The CDR3 bases are TGCGCCAGCAGCCTAGAAGCCGCCTACAATGAGCAGTTCTTC. This translates into CASSLEAAYNEQFF.

The V and J genes are TRBV7-8 and TRBJ2-3; D is perhaps TRBD1 (5 bases). CDR1 is SGHVS and CDR2 is FQNEAQ in the germline V gene. With 1 base removed from V and 3 bases from J, the gap between germline ends came to 5 bases. CDR3 length: 13 amino acids. The CDR3 sequence: CASSLEGTDTQYF. In nucleotides, the CDR3 is TGTGCCAGCAGCTTAGAGGGGACAGATACGCAGTATTTT.

The chain combines TRBV4-3 with TRBJ2-1; 8 nucleotides line up with TRBD1. This CDR3 comprises 14 residues. Germline assignment: CDR1 LGHNA and CDR2 YSLEER. V lost 4 bases and J lost 6; bases outside the gene matches: 5. For the CDR3, the DNA is TGCGCCAGCAGCCTTGAGGACAGGGTCAATGAGCAGTTCTTC. Translation gives CASSLEDRVNEQFF.

CDR3 amino acids: CASSVRSTDTQYF. In nucleotides, the CDR3 is TGTGCCAGCAGCGTGCGCTCCACAGATACGCAGTATTTT. The chain employs TRBV9 and TRBJ2-3; D call uncertain. Trimming pared 2 bases from V and 2 bases from J, leaving 6 bases between. The CDR3 runs 13 residues. Germline-derived CDR1 and CDR2 are SGDLS and YYNGEE.

This clone was observed once. This sequence joins TRBV5-4 and TRBJ1-2, with 7 bases identical to TRBD1. Trimming at V came to 3 bases and at J to 3 bases, leaving 5 bases not matched to a gene. Germline loops: CDR1 SGHNT, CDR2 YYREEE (reference sequence). This CDR3 comprises 14 residues. In DNA, the CDR3 is TGTGCCAGCAGCTCGAGACAGGGCTACTATGGCTACACCTTC. This translates into CASSSRQGYYGYTF.

The rearrangement links TRBV11-2 to TRBJ2-1; TRBD2 matches at 9 bases. The CDR3 loop spans 15 amino acids. Germline CDR1 is SGHAT and CDR2 is FQNNGV. V trimming: 4 bases; J trimming: 4 bases; junction bases outside the gene matches: 5. The DNA of the CDR3 is TGTGCCAGCAGCTCTAGCGGGGAGGGATACAATGAGCAGTTCTTC. It translates to CASSSSGEGYNEQFF.

This clone was picked up one time. A junction end diverges from the germline sequence, so it may reflect a read error. This chain connects TRBV7-9 to TRBJ1-3; a weak D match, TRBD1 (5 bases). Germline V lookup: CDR1 SEHNR, CDR2 FQNEAQ (reference sequence). The CDR3 consists of 11 residues. CDR3 protein: CASSLEGRRDF. CDR3 nucleotides: TGTGCCAGCAGCTTAGAGGGACGGAGGGATTTT.

V gene TRBV5-6 combines with J gene TRBJ2-6; D ambiguous. Germline loops: CDR1 SGHDT, CDR2 YYEEEE. The CDR3 has 17 residues. Trimming took off 0 bases at V and 0 bases at J, with 10 bases between the two ends. CDR3 loop: CASSLGVRISGANVLTF. CDR3 in DNA: TGTGCCAGCAGCTTGGGTGTCAGAATCTCTGGGGCCAACGTCCTGACTTTC.

This rearrangement joins TRBV5-1 to TRBJ2-5; TRBD2 agrees at 8 bases. The CDR3 covers 17 residues. Germline V CDR1 and CDR2: SGHRS, YFSETQ. The ends lost 0 bases at V and 7 bases at J; junction bases unmatched: 14. This CDR3 reads CASSLEGGGILRVTQYF. Here the CDR3 DNA reads TGCGCCAGCAGCTTGGAAGGCGGGGGGATCCTCAGGGTGACCCAGTACTTC.

The chain carries TRBV5-1 and TRBJ2-5; tentative D call: TRBD1 (6 bases). Deletions cut 4 bases from V and 3 bases from J, with 10 bases between. Germline assignment: CDR1 SGHRS and CDR2 YFSETQ. The CDR3 runs to 13 residues. The CDR3: CASSPRTEETQYF. The CDR3 DNA reads TGCGCCAGCAGCCCTAGGACAGAAGAGACCCAGTACTTC. Drawing the rest from reference TRBV5-1 and TRBJ2-5, the complete variable domain is KAGVTQTPRYLIKTRGQQVTLSCSPISGHRSVSWYQQTPGQGLQFLFEYFSETQRNKGNFPGRFSGRQFSNSRSEMNVSTLELGDSALYLCASSPRTEETQYFGPGTRLLVL.

A single count supports this clone. This CDR3 reads CASSKRTGPSASGNTIYF. CDR3 sequence (DNA): TGTGCCAGCAGCAAGCGGACAGGCCCATCGGCATCTGGAAACACCATATATTTT. This rearrangement joins TRBV5-5 to TRBJ1-3, with TRBD1 matching over 7 bases. V lost 4 bases and J lost 1; bases outside the gene matches: 14. The CDR3 contains 18 residues. Germline-derived CDR1 and CDR2 are SGHKS and YYEKEE (reference sequence).

The chain combines TRBV2 with TRBJ1-1; D ambiguous. This CDR3 is built from 14 residues. Germline lookup yields CDR1 SNHLY and CDR2 FYNNEI. V lost 5 bases, J lost 0 bases, and 10 bases lay in between. CDR3 protein: CASSKDNMNTEAFF. The CDR3 nucleotides are TGTGCCAGCAGTAAAGACAACATGAACACTGAAGCTTTCTTT.

Written as DNA, the CDR3 is TGTGCCAGCAGTCCCTTTGGGATTGGCGGGGAAGGCGAGCAGTACTTC. Amino acids: CASSPFGIGGEGEQYF. The chain couples TRBV7-8 to TRBJ2-7, with a possible D match to TRBD2 (6 bases). CDR1 is SGHVS, CDR2 FQNEAQ, per germline. The CDR3 runs to 16 residues. Between the trimmed V and J ends, which lost 6 bases and 6 bases, there was a span of 24 bases.

The V gene is TRBV7-8, the J gene TRBJ2-1; 10 nucleotides agree with TRBD1. The germline V gene encodes CDR1 SGHVS and CDR2 FQNEAQ. This CDR3 is 16 amino acids long. Trimming removed 1 base from V and 4 bases from J; junction bases left unmatched: 4. CDR3 DNA: TGTGCCAGCAGCTTAGGATTGGGACAGGGGTACAATGAGCAGTTCTTC. Amino acid sequence: CASSLGLGQGYNEQFF.

In the case of this clone: Other DNA sequences in the same sample also yield this CDR3. The chain combines TRBV7-9 with TRBJ2-7; D unclear. Trimming stripped 5 bases from V and 1 base from J, with 6 bases between. The CDR3 totals 12 residues. Germline values: CDR1 SEHNR, CDR2 FQNEAQ (reference sequence). CDR3 loop: CASSPSSYEQYF. The DNA of the CDR3 is TGTGCCAGCAGCCCCTCGTCCTACGAGCAGTACTTC.

This clone showed up just a few times. This chain joins TRBV5-5 and TRBJ2-7; D not resolved. The CDR3 totals 12 residues. Deletions cut 4 bases from V and 3 bases from J, with 8 bases between. Looked up from germline, CDR1 is SGHKS and CDR2 is YYEKEE (reference sequence). The CDR3 nucleotides read TGTGCCAGCAGCCCAACAGACTACGAGCAGTACTTC. Protein: CASSPTDYEQYF. The whole variable domain, filled in from reference TRBV5-5 and TRBJ2-7, reads DAGVTQSPTHLIKTRGQQVTLRCSPISGHKSVSWYQQVLGQGPQFIFQYYEKEERGRGNFPDRFSARQFPNYSSELNVNALLLGDSALYLCASSPTDYEQYFGPGTRLTVT.

This clone was seen a handful of times. The rearrangement joins TRBV4-3 to TRBJ2-7; the match to TRBD1 covers 10 bases. This CDR3 is built from 14 residues. Trimming cost V 6 bases and J 2 bases; bases outside gene matches: 4. Germline V gives CDR1 LGHNA, CDR2 YSLEER. CDR3 in amino acids: CASSAGTGAYEQYF. The CDR3 DNA follows: TGCGCCAGCAGTGCCGGGACAGGGGCCTACGAGCAGTACTTC.

The chain links TRBV2 to TRBJ2-5, with 11 positions matching TRBD1. With 4 bases clipped from V and 5 bases from J, the junction kept 3 bases outside the gene matches. The CDR3 has 14 residues. Germline CDR1 reads SNHLY; CDR2 reads FYNNEI. Here the CDR3 DNA reads TGTGCCAGCAGTGGGACAGGGGGCTGGGAGACCCAGTACTTC. It codes for CASSGTGGWETQYF.

This clone was seen more than once but under ten times. This sequence joins TRBV5-1 and TRBJ1-5, with a weak D call TRBD1 (6 bases). The germline V gene has CDR1 SGHRS and CDR2 YFSETQ. Between the trimmed V and J ends, which lost 0 bases and 7 bases, there was a span of 14 bases. The CDR3 consists of 15 residues. The CDR3 protein is CASSLEGQGNQPQHF. The CDR3 DNA reads TGCGCCAGCAGCTTGGAAGGTCAGGGGAACCAGCCCCAGCATTTT.

In this sample, this clone turned up a few times. The chain couples TRBV6-5 to TRBJ2-1; TRBD1 might be the D (6 bases). The germline V gene has CDR1 MNHEY and CDR2 SVGAGI. The V gene lost 4 bases and the J gene lost 3 bases, with 7 bases spanning the gap. This CDR3 has 13 amino acids. The CDR3, as DNA: TGTGCCAGCAGTTGGACAGACTACAATGAGCAGTTCTTC. Its translation: CASSWTDYNEQFF.

This chain joins TRBV9 and TRBJ2-7, with D possibly matching TRBD1 (5 bases). The CDR3 sequence is 15 residues long. CDR1 SGDLS and CDR2 YYNGEE come from the germline V gene. V was trimmed by 0 bases and J by 5 bases, leaving 15 bases between them. CDR3 in DNA: TGTGCCAGCAGCGTAGCCCCAGGGCGCAACAACGAGCAGTACTTC. Its protein is CASSVAPGRNNEQYF.

This chain joins TRBV5-8 and TRBJ1-4; maybe TRBD1 (5 bases). Germline V gene sequence: CDR1 SGHTS, CDR2 YDEGEE. Between the trimmed V and J ends, which lost 4 bases and 3 bases, there was a span of 22 bases. The CDR3 is 18 amino acids. The CDR3 loop is CASSLDRRPGTANEKLFF. DNA of the CDR3: TGTGCCAGCAGCCTTGACAGACGCCCCGGTACGGCTAATGAAAAACTGTTTTTT.

The chain combines TRBV19 with TRBJ1-4, with a tentative D call TRBD1 (5 bases). This CDR3 contains 13 residues. V was cut by 4 bases and J by 14 bases, with 17 bases left in between. The germline V gene has CDR1 LNHDA and CDR2 SQIVND (reference sequence). The CDR3 sequence: CASSNQAAKGLFF. The CDR3 DNA is TGTGCCAGTAGTAACCAGGCTGCTAAGGGGCTGTTTTTT.

This clone was found a few times. This rearrangement joins TRBV6-1 to TRBJ1-1; tentatively, D is TRBD1 (5 bases). The V and J ends lost 6 bases and 3 bases respectively, with 14 bases between them. The germline CDR1 and CDR2 sequences are MNHNS and SASEGT. The CDR3 extends over 14 amino acids. The CDR3 nucleotides are TGTGCCAGCAGGCACAGGCTTGGGGACACTGAAGCTTTCTTT. It encodes CASRHRLGDTEAFF.

This clone was detected a few times. The chain combines TRBV5-4 with TRBJ2-5, with 10 nucleotides matching TRBD2. Trimming removed 2 bases from V and 1 base from J; junction bases left unmatched: 2. The CDR3 has 15 residues. The germline V gene encodes CDR1 SGHNT and CDR2 YYREEE (reference sequence). DNA for the CDR3: TGTGCCAGCAGCTTAACTAGCGGGGCCCAAGAGACCCAGTACTTC. It is translated as CASSLTSGAQETQYF. Filled out from reference TRBV5-4 and TRBJ2-5, the complete variable domain reads ETGVTQSPTHLIKTRGQQVTLRCSSQSGHNTVSWYQQALGQGPQFIFQYYREEENGRGNFPPRFSGLQFPNYSSELNVNALELDDSALYLCASSLTSGAQETQYFGPGTRLLVL.